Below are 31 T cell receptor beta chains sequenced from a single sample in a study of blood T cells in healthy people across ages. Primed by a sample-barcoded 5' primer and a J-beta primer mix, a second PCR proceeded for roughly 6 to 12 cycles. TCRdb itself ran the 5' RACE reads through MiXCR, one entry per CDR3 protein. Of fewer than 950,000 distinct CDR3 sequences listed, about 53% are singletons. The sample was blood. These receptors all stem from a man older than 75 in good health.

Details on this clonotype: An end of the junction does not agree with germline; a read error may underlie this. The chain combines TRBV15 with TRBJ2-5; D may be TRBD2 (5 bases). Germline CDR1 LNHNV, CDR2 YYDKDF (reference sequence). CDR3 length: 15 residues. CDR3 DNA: TGTGCCACCGGCAGAGGAGGTGGCGATCAAGAGACCCAGTACTTC. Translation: CATGRGGGDQETQYF.

The CDR3 DNA follows: TGCAGTGCTAGCGCCACTAGCGGGAGTGGTCAGACCCAGTACTTC. This gives the protein CSASATSGSGQTQYF. The gene calls are TRBV20-1 and TRBJ2-7, with TRBD2 matching over 11 bases. The J call is doubtful: the DNA matches TRBJ2-5 better. Germline values: CDR1 DFQATT, CDR2 SNEGSKA (reference sequence). This CDR3 spans 15 amino acids.

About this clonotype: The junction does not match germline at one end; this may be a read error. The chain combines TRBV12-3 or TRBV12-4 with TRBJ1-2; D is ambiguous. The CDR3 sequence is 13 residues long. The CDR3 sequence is CASSPTLGNGCTF. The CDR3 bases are TGTGCCAGCAGTCCCACACTGGGGAATGGCTGCACCTTC.

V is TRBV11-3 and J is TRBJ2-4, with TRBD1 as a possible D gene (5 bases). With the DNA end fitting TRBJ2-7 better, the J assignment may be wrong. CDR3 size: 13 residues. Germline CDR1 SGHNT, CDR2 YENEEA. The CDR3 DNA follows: TGTGCCAGCAGCTTAAACCCAGGGAACGAGCAGTACTTC. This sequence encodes CASSLNPGNEQYF.

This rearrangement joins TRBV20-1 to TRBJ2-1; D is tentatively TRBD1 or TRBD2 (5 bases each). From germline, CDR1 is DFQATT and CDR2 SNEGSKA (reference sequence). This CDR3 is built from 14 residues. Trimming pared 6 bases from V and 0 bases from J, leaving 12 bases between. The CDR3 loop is CSAVGVSSYNEQFF. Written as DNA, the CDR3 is TGCAGTGCCGTGGGGGTGAGCTCCTACAATGAGCAGTTCTTC.

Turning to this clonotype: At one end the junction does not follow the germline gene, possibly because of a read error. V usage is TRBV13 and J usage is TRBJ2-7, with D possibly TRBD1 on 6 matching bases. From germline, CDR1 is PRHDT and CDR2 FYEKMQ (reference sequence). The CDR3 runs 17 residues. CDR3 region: CASSLRGQGFGAYEQYF. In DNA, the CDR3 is TGCGCCAGCAGCCTAAGGGGCCAGGGGTTTGGCGCCTACGAGCAGTACTTC.

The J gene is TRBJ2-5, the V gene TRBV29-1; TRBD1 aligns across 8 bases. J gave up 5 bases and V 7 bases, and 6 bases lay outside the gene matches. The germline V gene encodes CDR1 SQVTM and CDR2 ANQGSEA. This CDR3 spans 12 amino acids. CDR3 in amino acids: CSGHTGGETQYF. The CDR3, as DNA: TGCAGCGGCCATACAGGGGGGGAGACCCAGTACTTC.

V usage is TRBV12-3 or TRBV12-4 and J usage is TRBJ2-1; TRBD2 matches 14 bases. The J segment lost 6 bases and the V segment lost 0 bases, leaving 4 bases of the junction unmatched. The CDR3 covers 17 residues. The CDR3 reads CASSLAGTSGRRNEQFF. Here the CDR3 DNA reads TGTGCCAGCAGTTTAGCCGGGACTAGCGGGAGACGCAATGAGCAGTTCTTC.

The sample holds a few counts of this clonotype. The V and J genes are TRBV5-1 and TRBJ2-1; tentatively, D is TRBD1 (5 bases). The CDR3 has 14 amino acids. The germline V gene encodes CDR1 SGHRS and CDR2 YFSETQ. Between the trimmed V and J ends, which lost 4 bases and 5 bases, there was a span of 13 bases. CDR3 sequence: CASSPAGNNNEQFF. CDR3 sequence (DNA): TGCGCCAGCAGCCCGGCAGGGAATAACAATGAGCAGTTCTTC.

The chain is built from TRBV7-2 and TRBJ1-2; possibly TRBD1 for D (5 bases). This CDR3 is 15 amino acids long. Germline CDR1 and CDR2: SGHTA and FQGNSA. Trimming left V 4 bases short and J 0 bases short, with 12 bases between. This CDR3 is CASSSPGEANYGYTF. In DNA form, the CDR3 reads TGTGCCAGCAGCTCCCCGGGGGAAGCTAACTATGGCTACACCTTC.

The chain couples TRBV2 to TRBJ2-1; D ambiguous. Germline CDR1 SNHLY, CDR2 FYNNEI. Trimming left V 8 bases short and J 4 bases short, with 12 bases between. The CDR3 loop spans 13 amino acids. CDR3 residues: CASLSGSYNEQFF. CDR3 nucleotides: TGTGCCAGCCTTTCCGGATCTTACAATGAGCAGTTCTTC.

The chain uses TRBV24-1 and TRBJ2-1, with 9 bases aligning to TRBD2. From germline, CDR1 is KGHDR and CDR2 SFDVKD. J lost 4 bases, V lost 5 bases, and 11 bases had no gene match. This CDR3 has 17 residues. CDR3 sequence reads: CATSGVSREGFYNEQFF. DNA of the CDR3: TGTGCCACCAGTGGAGTTTCGCGGGAGGGGTTTTACAATGAGCAGTTCTTC.

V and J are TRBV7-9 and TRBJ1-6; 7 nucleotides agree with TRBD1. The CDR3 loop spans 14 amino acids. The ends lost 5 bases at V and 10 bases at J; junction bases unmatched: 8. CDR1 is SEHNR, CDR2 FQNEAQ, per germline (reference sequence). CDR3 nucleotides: TGTGCCAGCAGCCGTGGGACAGCTAAATCACCCCTCCACTTT. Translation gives CASSRGTAKSPLHF.

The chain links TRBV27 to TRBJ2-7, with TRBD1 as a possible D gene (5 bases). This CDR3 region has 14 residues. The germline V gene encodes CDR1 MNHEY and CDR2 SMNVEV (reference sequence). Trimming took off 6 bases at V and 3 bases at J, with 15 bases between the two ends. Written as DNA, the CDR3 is TGTGCCAGCAGCGAAGGTCAGGGCTACTACGAGCAGTACTTC. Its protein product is CASSEGQGYYEQYF.

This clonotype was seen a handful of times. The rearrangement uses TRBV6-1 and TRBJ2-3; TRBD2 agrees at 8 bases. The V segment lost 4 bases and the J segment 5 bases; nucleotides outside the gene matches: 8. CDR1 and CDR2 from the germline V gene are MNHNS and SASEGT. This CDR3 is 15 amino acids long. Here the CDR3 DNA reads TGTGCCAGCAGTGCTGCTAGCGGGTCAAGAGATACGCAGTATTTT. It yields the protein CASSAASGSRDTQYF.

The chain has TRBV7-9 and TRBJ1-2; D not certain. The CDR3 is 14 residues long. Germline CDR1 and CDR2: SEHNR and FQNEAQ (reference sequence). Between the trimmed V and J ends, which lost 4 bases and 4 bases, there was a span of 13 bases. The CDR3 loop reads CASSSQSGSYGYTF. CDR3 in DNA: TGTGCCAGCAGCTCCCAGTCGGGGAGCTATGGCTACACCTTC.

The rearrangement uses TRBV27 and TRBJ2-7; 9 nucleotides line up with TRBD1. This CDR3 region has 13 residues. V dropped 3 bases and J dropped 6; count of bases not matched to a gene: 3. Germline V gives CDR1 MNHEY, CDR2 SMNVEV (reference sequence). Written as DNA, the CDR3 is TGTGCCAGCAGTTTGGGGACAGGGTGCGAGCAGTACTTC. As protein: CASSLGTGCEQYF.

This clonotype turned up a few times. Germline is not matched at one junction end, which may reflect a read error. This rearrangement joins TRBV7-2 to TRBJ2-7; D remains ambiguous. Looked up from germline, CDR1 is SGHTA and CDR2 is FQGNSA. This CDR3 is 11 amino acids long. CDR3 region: CASSSAYVQYF. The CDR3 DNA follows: TGTGCCAGCAGCAGTGCTTACGTGCAGTACTTC.

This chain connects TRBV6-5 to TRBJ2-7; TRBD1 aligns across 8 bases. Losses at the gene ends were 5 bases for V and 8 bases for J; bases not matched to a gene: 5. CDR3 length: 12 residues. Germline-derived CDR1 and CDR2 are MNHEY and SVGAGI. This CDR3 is CASSPRTGKQYF. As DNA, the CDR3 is TGTGCCAGCAGTCCGAGGACAGGGAAGCAGTACTTC.

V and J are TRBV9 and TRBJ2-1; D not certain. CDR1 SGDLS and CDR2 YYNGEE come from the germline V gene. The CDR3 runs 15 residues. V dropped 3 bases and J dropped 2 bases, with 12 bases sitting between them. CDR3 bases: TGTGCCAGCAGCGGCGAAGGAAACCCCTACAATGAGCAGTTCTTC. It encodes CASSGEGNPYNEQFF.

CDR3 in amino acids: CATSDSKTSGTDFEQFF. The DNA for the CDR3 is TGTGCCACCAGTGACTCTAAGACTAGCGGGACCGATTTTGAGCAGTTCTTC. The chain employs TRBV24-1 and TRBJ2-1; 11 nucleotides align to TRBD2. The V gene's germline CDR1 is KGHDR and CDR2 SFDVKD. This CDR3 contains 17 residues. Trimming removed 4 bases from V and 9 bases from J; junction bases left unmatched: 13.

The CDR3 coding sequence is TGTGCCAGCAGCCCACAACGGACACTTAACACTGAAGCTTTCTTT. Amino acids: CASSPQRTLNTEAFF. This chain uses TRBV9 with TRBJ1-1; the D gene is possibly TRBD1 (5 bases). Germline V CDR1 and CDR2: SGDLS, YYNGEE. The CDR3 is made up of 15 amino acids. The V and J ends lost 4 bases and 2 bases respectively, with 15 bases between them.

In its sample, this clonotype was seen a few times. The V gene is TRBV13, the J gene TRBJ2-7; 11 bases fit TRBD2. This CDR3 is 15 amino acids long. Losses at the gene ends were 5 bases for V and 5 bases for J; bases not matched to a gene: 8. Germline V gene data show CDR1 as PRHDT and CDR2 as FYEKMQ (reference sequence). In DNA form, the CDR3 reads TGTGCCAGCAGCCCGAGACTAGCGGGAAACCACGAGCAGTACTTC. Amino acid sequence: CASSPRLAGNHEQYF.

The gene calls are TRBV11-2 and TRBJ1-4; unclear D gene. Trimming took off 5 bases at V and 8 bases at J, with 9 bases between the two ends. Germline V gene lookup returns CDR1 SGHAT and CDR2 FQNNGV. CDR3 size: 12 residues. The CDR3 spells CASSPNWEKLFF. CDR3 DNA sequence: TGTGCCAGCAGCCCGAATTGGGAAAAACTGTTTTTT.

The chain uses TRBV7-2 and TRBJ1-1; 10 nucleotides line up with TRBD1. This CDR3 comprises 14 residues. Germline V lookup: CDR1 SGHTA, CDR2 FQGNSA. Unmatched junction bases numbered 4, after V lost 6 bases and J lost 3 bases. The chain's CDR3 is CASSSGQGDTEAFF. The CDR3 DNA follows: TGTGCCAGCAGTTCCGGACAGGGGGACACTGAAGCTTTCTTT.

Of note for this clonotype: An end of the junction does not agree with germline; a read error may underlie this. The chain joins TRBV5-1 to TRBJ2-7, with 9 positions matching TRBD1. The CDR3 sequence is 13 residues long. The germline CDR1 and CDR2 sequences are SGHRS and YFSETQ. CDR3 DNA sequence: TGCGTCAGCAGCCGGACAGGGGTCTACGAGCAGTACTTC. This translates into CVSSRTGVYEQYF. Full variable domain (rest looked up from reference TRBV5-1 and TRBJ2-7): KAGVTQTPRYLIKTRGQQVTLSCSPISGHRSVSWYQQTPGQGLQFLFEYFSETQRNKGNFPGRFSGRQFSNSRSEMNVSTLELGDSALYLCVSSRTGVYEQYFGPGTRLTVT.

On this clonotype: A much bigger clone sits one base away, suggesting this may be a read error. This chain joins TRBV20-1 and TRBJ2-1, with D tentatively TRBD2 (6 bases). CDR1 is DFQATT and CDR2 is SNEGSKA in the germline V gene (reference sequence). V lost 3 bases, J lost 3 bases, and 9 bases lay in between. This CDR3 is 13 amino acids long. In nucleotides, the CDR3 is TGCAGTGCTAGCGGGAGTGACTACAATGAGCAGTTCTTC. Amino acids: CSASGSDYNEQFF.

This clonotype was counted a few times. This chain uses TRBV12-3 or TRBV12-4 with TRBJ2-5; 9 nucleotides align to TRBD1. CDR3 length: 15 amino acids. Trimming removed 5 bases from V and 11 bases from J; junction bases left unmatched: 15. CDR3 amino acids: CASSRTGTGIREQYF. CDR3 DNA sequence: TGTGCCAGCAGTCGGACCGGGACAGGGATAAGAGAGCAGTACTTC.

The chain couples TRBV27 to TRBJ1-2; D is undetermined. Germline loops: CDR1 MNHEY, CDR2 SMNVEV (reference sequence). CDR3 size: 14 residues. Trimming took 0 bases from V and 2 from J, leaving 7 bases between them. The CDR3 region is CASSLSWENYGYTF. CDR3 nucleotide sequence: TGTGCCAGCAGTTTATCATGGGAGAACTATGGCTACACCTTC.

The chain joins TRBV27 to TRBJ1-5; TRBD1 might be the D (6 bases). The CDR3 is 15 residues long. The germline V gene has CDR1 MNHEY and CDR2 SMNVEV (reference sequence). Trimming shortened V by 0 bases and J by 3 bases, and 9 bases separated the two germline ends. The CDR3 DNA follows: TGTGCCAGCAGTTTATCGGACAGAGCCAATCAGCCCCAGCATTTT. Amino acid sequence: CASSLSDRANQPQHF.

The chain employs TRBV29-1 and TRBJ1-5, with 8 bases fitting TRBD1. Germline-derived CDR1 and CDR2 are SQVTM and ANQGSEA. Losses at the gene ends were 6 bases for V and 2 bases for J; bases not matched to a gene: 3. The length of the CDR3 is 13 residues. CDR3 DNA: TGCAGCGTGGGGACAGGACGCAATCAGCCCCAGCATTTT. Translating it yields CSVGTGRNQPQHF.